One sample yielded the 3 T cell receptor beta chains listed below, sequenced in a study of cytomegalovirus exposure and HLA in healthy donors. With 60 Vbeta and 13 Jbeta primers, the PCR was carried out. Measured with immunoSEQ multiplex PCR; TCRdb has only the in-frame clones, and not every one. The table lists about 150,000 clones, roughly three quarters of them singletons. Sequences were obtained from PBMCs. These receptors all come from a man aged 25-45 years in good health and CMV-seronegative.

CDR3 residues: CASMGTSGITGELFF. The CDR3 DNA is TGCGCCAGCATGGGGACTAGCGGGATCACCGGGGAGCTGTTTTTT. This chain uses TRBV5-1 with TRBJ2-2; 13 positions match TRBD2. V lost 6 bases to trimming and J lost 4 bases; unmatched junction nucleotides: 3. Germline-derived CDR1 and CDR2 are SGHRS and YFSETQ. The CDR3 has 15 amino acids.

The chain is built from TRBV28 and TRBJ2-5; 7 bases match TRBD1. The CDR3 length is 12 residues. Looked up from germline, CDR1 is MDHEN and CDR2 is SYDVKM. The V and J ends lost 10 bases and 5 bases, in that order; junction bases with no gene match: 7. This CDR3 is CATRQGSETQYF. CDR3 DNA: TGTGCCACCCGACAGGGCTCTGAGACCCAGTACTTC. Filled out from reference TRBV28 and TRBJ2-5, the complete variable domain reads DVKVTQSSRYLVKRTGEKVFLECVQDMDHENMFWYRQDPGLGLRLIYFSYDVKMKEKGDIPEGYSVSREKKERFSLILESASTNQTSMYLCATRQGSETQYFGPGTRLLVL.

The rearrangement joins TRBV11-2 to TRBJ1-1; 7 nucleotides line up with TRBD1. CDR1 SGHAT and CDR2 FQNNGV come from the germline V gene. V gave up 4 bases and J gave up 3 bases; unmatched junction bases: 5. This CDR3 is 14 amino acids long. CDR3 in amino acids: CASSSRQGYTEAFF. The CDR3 DNA follows: TGTGCCAGCAGCTCGCGACAGGGCTACACTGAAGCTTTCTTT.